These 5 T cell receptor beta chains share one sample of origin, sequenced in a study of T cell clonality in common variable immunodeficiency. Produced via immunoSEQ multiplex PCR; TCRdb's table is partial and in-frame only. The sample includes 30,000 to 40,000 clones, none of them occurring once. The source material was peripheral blood mononuclear cells. The receptors were sampled from a person aged 18 to 70 in good health.

This clone was seen repeatedly, ten times or more. The observed sequence ends 3 residues before the CDR3 terminus, with the missing tail filled in from the germline J gene. The chain combines TRBV29-1 with TRBJ1-1; 8 nucleotides match TRBD1. The length of the CDR3 is 14 residues. Germline CDR1 SQVTM, CDR2 ANQGSEA. With V trimmed by 7 bases and J by 3 bases, 10 bases remained unmatched. Partial CDR3 DNA: TGCAGCGGCCAGACAGGGGTGACGCACACTGAA. Protein: CSGQTGVTHTE. The full CDR3 sequence reads CSGQTGVTHTEAFF.

This clone has at least ten counts. The read ends 3 residues before the CDR3 terminus; that terminus is restored from the germline J gene. The rearrangement uses TRBV30 and TRBJ2-5; 9 bases align to TRBD1. V gave up 5 bases and J gave up 6 bases; unmatched junction bases: 10. Germline CDR1 GTSNPN, CDR2 SVGIG (reference sequence). The CDR3 extends over 14 amino acids. The CDR3 protein is CAWEVGTGRKTQYF. CDR3 DNA (partial): TGTGCCTGGGAAGTTGGGACAGGGCGAAAGACC.

This clone was counted many times. The junction departs from the called germline gene at one end, perhaps through a read error. The CDR3 end is not reached by the read, which stops 3 residues before it; the germline J gene fills it in. The chain uses TRBV7-9 and TRBJ2-3; D uncertain. Germline V gene sequence: CDR1 SEHNR, CDR2 FQNEAQ (reference sequence). The CDR3 extends over 13 amino acids. The part of the CDR3 DNA that was read is TGTGCCAGCAGCCCAAATAGCACAAATACG. Translation: CASSPNSTNT. The full-length CDR3 reads as CASSPNSTNTQYF.

This clone has more than one count but fewer than ten. CDR3 sequence reads: CASSLLAVAYNEQFF. The CDR3 bases that were read are TGTGCCAGCAGCTTACTAGCTGTTGCCTACAATGAG. This chain joins TRBV7-8 and TRBJ2-1, with D possibly being TRBD2 (5 bases). With the read ending 3 residues before the CDR3 end, the germline J gene is used to fill in that end. Trimming shortened V by 2 bases and J by 2 bases, and 10 bases separated the two germline ends. This CDR3 region has 15 residues. CDR1 SGHVS and CDR2 FQNEAQ come from the germline V gene.

This clone came up many times. The read gets to within 3 residues of the CDR3 end, and the germline J gene fills in the rest. The chain combines TRBV28 with TRBJ2-7; 7 bases match TRBD1. The CDR3 has 15 amino acids. The germline V gene has CDR1 MDHEN and CDR2 SYDVKM. The trim removed 4 bases at V and 0 bases at J, leaving 6 bases unmatched. The CDR3 loop is CASSSGTASSYEQYF. The CDR3 bases that were read are TGTGCCAGCAGTTCGGGGACAGCTAGCTCCTACGAG.